The 28 T cell receptor beta chains in this list originate from one sample, sequenced in a study of T cell changes during pregnancy in multiple sclerosis. Produced via immunoSEQ multiplex PCR; TCRdb's table is partial and in-frame only. The profile covers over 50,000 clones, with around 89% appearing a single time and approximately 2% taken by the ten largest. Sequencing used peripheral blood, obtained after pregnancy. These TCRs come from a female donor with multiple sclerosis, enrolled in a pregnancy study.

This chain uses TRBV28 with TRBJ1-1, with D possibly TRBD1 on 5 matching bases. Trimming took 2 bases from V and 11 from J, leaving 12 bases between them. This CDR3 region has 12 residues. Germline CDR1 and CDR2: MDHEN and SYDVKM. DNA of the CDR3: TGTGCCAGCAGTTTAGGGGCAGGTTGGGCTTTCTTT. Translating it yields CASSLGAGWAFF.

The chain has TRBV5-4 and TRBJ2-4, with 10 nucleotides matching TRBD2. The germline gives CDR1 SGHNT, CDR2 YYREEE (reference sequence). CDR3 length equals 16 residues. The V gene end was trimmed by 0 bases and the J gene end by 7 bases; junction bases not matched to a gene: 7. CDR3 protein: CASSLALAGVRNIQYF. CDR3 coding DNA: TGTGCCAGCAGCTTGGCGCTAGCGGGGGTTCGCAACATTCAGTACTTC.

The rearrangement joins TRBV7-9 to TRBJ1-5; D uncertain. CDR1 SEHNR and CDR2 FQNEAQ come from the germline V gene (reference sequence). The ends were cut back, 4 bases at V and 9 bases at J, with 10 bases in the middle. The CDR3 runs 12 residues. CDR3 protein: CASSYSQGPQHF. In nucleotides, the CDR3 is TGTGCCAGCAGCTACAGTCAAGGGCCCCAGCATTTT.

The V call is TRBV7-8, the J call TRBJ2-2; 7 bases align to TRBD1. Unmatched junction bases numbered 8, after V lost 4 bases and J lost 0 bases. Germline V gene lookup returns CDR1 SGHVS and CDR2 FQNEAQ. The CDR3 has 17 residues. The CDR3 is CASSSPGTAPNTGELFF. The CDR3 DNA reads as TGTGCCAGCAGCTCACCCGGGACAGCTCCGAACACCGGGGAGCTGTTTTTT.

J is TRBJ1-2 and V is TRBV7-2; 9 bases match TRBD1. CDR3 length equals 15 residues. V dropped 5 bases and J dropped 8; count of bases not matched to a gene: 12. In germline, CDR1 is SGHTA, CDR2 FQGNSA. CDR3 in DNA: TGTGCCAGCAGCCAGACGCCACAGGGGGCAGGGGGCTACACCTTC. Translated, it gives CASSQTPQGAGGYTF.

The rearrangement links TRBV10-3 to TRBJ2-5; D uncertain. V lost 2 bases and J 5 bases, leaving 6 bases between the germline ends. CDR3 length equals 12 residues. From germline, CDR1 is ENHRY and CDR2 SYGVKD. As DNA, the CDR3 is TGTGCCATCAGTGAGGGAGAGGAGACCCAGTACTTC. This sequence encodes CAISEGEETQYF.

The J gene is TRBJ1-2, the V gene TRBV25-1; TRBD1 is a possible D gene (5 bases). This CDR3 has 11 amino acids. V gave up 7 bases and J gave up 8 bases, with 11 bases separating them. Germline lookup yields CDR1 MGHDK and CDR2 SYGVNS. In nucleotides, the CDR3 is TGTGCCAGCAACGGAGGGGACGGCTACACCTTC. Translation: CASNGGDGYTF.

This chain links TRBV29-1 with TRBJ2-3; 7 positions agree with TRBD2. The V segment lost 6 bases and the J segment 4 bases; nucleotides outside the gene matches: 10. This CDR3 spans 14 amino acids. Germline CDR1 SQVTM, CDR2 ANQGSEA. The chain's CDR3 is CSVGRGVEADTQYF. The DNA of the CDR3 is TGCAGCGTGGGCCGGGGGGTCGAGGCAGATACGCAGTATTTT.

CDR3 region: CATSRENQPLAQYF. The CDR3 DNA reads TGTGCCACCAGCAGAGAGAACCAACCCTTAGCGCAGTATTTT. The chain combines TRBV15 with TRBJ2-3; D is unclear. V lost 0 bases, J lost 10 bases, and 14 bases lay in between. Germline CDR1 and CDR2: LNHNV and YYDKDF (reference sequence). This CDR3 spans 14 amino acids.

The genes are TRBV6-5 and TRBJ1-6; D may be TRBD1 (6 bases). This CDR3 contains 15 residues. Germline CDR1 reads MNHEY; CDR2 reads SVGAGI. V shed 7 bases and J shed 6 bases, with 16 bases lying between them. CDR3 sequence: CASKKDRAPNSPLHF. CDR3 sequence (DNA): TGTGCCAGCAAGAAGGACAGAGCTCCTAATTCACCCCTCCACTTT.

This clone showed up just once. This rearrangement joins TRBV7-2 to TRBJ1-5; 9 positions agree with TRBD1. The V segment lost 1 base and the J segment 7 bases; nucleotides outside the gene matches: 8. CDR1 and CDR2 (germline): SGHTA, FQGNSA. This CDR3 is built from 16 residues. In DNA form, the CDR3 reads TGTGCCAGCAGCTTAGTTGGGACAGGGAATGGACAGCCCCAGCATTTT. Its translation is CASSLVGTGNGQPQHF.

This chain uses TRBV27 with TRBJ2-1; 8 bases fit TRBD2. CDR3 length equals 14 residues. Trimming took 4 bases from V and 8 from J; bases not matched to a gene: 7. Germline CDR1 MNHEY, CDR2 SMNVEV (reference sequence). The CDR3 protein is CASSWGVAGYEQFF. The CDR3 nucleotides read TGTGCCAGCAGTTGGGGGGTAGCGGGGTATGAGCAGTTCTTC.

The genes are TRBV10-3 and TRBJ1-4; perhaps TRBD1 as D (5 bases). V lost 5 bases and J lost 2, with 15 bases in between. Per germline, CDR1 ENHRY and CDR2 SYGVKD. The length of the CDR3 is 16 residues. The CDR3 loop is CAISRGELATNEKLFF. CDR3 DNA: TGTGCCATCAGTCGGGGGGAACTAGCGACTAATGAAAAACTGTTTTTT.

The rearrangement joins TRBV4-3 to TRBJ1-3; the match to TRBD1 covers 9 bases. CDR3 length equals 17 residues. Trimming removed 0 bases from V and 3 bases from J; junction bases left unmatched: 6. CDR1 and CDR2 from the germline V gene are LGHNA and YSLEER. The CDR3 loop is CASSQEPGQGLGNTIYF. The CDR3 nucleotides read TGCGCCAGCAGCCAAGAGCCGGGACAGGGACTTGGAAACACCATATATTTT.

V and J are TRBV29-1 and TRBJ1-5; D is undetermined. The ends were cut back, 3 bases at V and 6 bases at J, with 18 bases in the middle. The CDR3 runs to 15 residues. From germline, CDR1 is SQVTM and CDR2 ANQGSEA. DNA of the CDR3: TGCAGCGTTGATAAAGGGAGTTTTCTGGGTCAGCCCCAGCATTTT. It encodes CSVDKGSFLGQPQHF.

This chain connects TRBV2 to TRBJ1-2; 8 bases match TRBD1. The CDR3 loop spans 14 amino acids. Germline assignment: CDR1 SNHLY and CDR2 FYNNEI. V was pared by 8 bases and J by 0 bases, with 5 bases of the junction left unmatched. CDR3 nucleotides: TGTGCCAGCCGCCCGACAGGGGCTAACTATGGCTACACCTTC. The encoded protein is CASRPTGANYGYTF.

The gene calls are TRBV7-9 and TRBJ2-1, with 9 nucleotides matching TRBD2. With 2 bases clipped from V and 2 bases from J, the junction kept 4 bases outside the gene matches. Germline lookup yields CDR1 SEHNR and CDR2 FQNEAQ (reference sequence). This CDR3 has 16 residues. This CDR3 is CASSLSLAGTYNEQFF. The CDR3, as DNA: TGTGCCAGCAGCTTATCGCTAGCGGGGACCTACAATGAGCAGTTCTTC. The full variable domain, rest sourced from reference TRBV7-9 and TRBJ2-1, is DTGVSQNPRHKITKRGQNVTFRCDPISEHNRLYWYRQTLGQGPEFLTYFQNEAQLEKSRLLSDRFSAERPKGSFSTLEIQRTEQGDSAMYLCASSLSLAGTYNEQFFGPGTRLTVL.

The chain joins TRBV18 to TRBJ2-7; no firm D call. Trimming left V 1 base short and J 6 bases short, with 10 bases between. This CDR3 spans 13 amino acids. Germline V gene lookup returns CDR1 KGHSH and CDR2 LQKENI. The CDR3 region is CASSPLSSSEQYF. Written as DNA, the CDR3 is TGTGCCAGCTCACCACTATCGTCCAGCGAGCAGTACTTC.

The J gene is TRBJ2-5, the V gene TRBV9, with 7 positions matching TRBD2. Germline V gives CDR1 SGDLS, CDR2 YYNGEE. This CDR3 region has 13 residues. V was pared by 1 base and J by 5 bases, with 2 bases of the junction left unmatched. The CDR3: CASSVRGVETQYF. CDR3 DNA sequence: TGTGCCAGCAGCGTACGGGGGGTGGAGACCCAGTACTTC.

The chain employs TRBV19 and TRBJ2-2; the D gene is possibly TRBD2 (6 bases). The V and J ends lost 3 bases and 4 bases respectively, with 18 bases between them. CDR1 is LNHDA and CDR2 is SQIVND in the germline V gene (reference sequence). The CDR3 is 17 amino acids. This chain's CDR3 is CASSIARGRPGTGELFF. The CDR3 bases are TGTGCCAGTAGTATCGCCCGGGGGAGACCGGGCACCGGGGAGCTGTTTTTT.

The chain employs TRBV9 and TRBJ1-5; 9 nucleotides match TRBD1. Germline CDR1 is SGDLS and CDR2 is YYNGEE. The CDR3 runs to 17 residues. V dropped 1 base and J dropped 2; count of bases not matched to a gene: 7. The DNA of the CDR3 is TGTGCCAGCAGCGTAAATAGCCGGGACAGGGGCAATCAGCCCCAGCATTTT. Translated, it gives CASSVNSRDRGNQPQHF.

In DNA, the CDR3 is TGTGCCAGAAGCTTAGTCACGGTTGACTTTGGAAACACCATATATTTT. Amino acid sequence: CARSLVTVDFGNTIYF. This chain links TRBV7-5 with TRBJ1-3. TRBV7-5 is an annotated pseudogene. There are 16 residues in the CDR3.

For this clone: With a much larger clone just one base away, this may be a read error. The chain links TRBV4-2 to TRBJ2-5; 8 bases map to TRBD2. The CDR3 contains 15 residues. In germline, CDR1 is LGHNA, CDR2 YNFKEQ. V trimming: 0 bases; J trimming: 1 base; junction bases outside the gene matches: 1. This CDR3 reads CASSQDRGGQETQYF. In DNA, the CDR3 is TGTGCCAGCAGCCAAGATCGGGGGGGCCAAGAGACCCAGTACTTC.

This chain uses TRBV5-1 with TRBJ1-1, with D unclear. Per germline, CDR1 SGHRS and CDR2 YFSETQ. V was pared by 2 bases and J by 2 bases, with 10 bases between. This CDR3 contains 14 residues. The CDR3 DNA reads as TGCGCCAGCAGCTTATCGGCGGTAAACACTGAAGCTTTCTTT. This sequence encodes CASSLSAVNTEAFF.

The rearrangement joins TRBV2 to TRBJ1-2; a weak D match, TRBD1 (6 bases). CDR1 and CDR2 from the germline V gene are SNHLY and FYNNEI. The V gene lost 6 bases and the J gene lost 6 bases, with 8 bases spanning the gap. The CDR3 totals 11 residues. The CDR3 sequence: CASSQGNGYTF. The DNA of the CDR3 is TGTGCCAGCAGCCAGGGGAATGGCTACACCTTC.

A few counts support this clone. The chain couples TRBV5-1 to TRBJ1-1; tentatively, D is TRBD1 (6 bases). Germline CDR1 is SGHRS and CDR2 is YFSETQ. The length of the CDR3 is 15 residues. Trimming pared 2 bases from V and 3 bases from J, leaving 14 bases between. This CDR3 is CASSFTLDSYTEAFF. CDR3 coding DNA: TGCGCCAGCAGCTTCACCTTGGACAGTTACACTGAAGCTTTCTTT.

V usage is TRBV28 and J usage is TRBJ1-2; D is unclear. CDR1 and CDR2 from the germline V gene are MDHEN and SYDVKM. The V end lost 2 bases, the J end lost 1 base, and 2 bases lay between the germline ends. This CDR3 is built from 12 residues. DNA for the CDR3: TGTGCCAGCAGTTTACGTAACTATGGCTACACCTTC. It translates to CASSLRNYGYTF.

This clone was picked up a small number of times. This chain joins TRBV5-6 and TRBJ2-7, with 12 bases matching TRBD1. Germline loops: CDR1 SGHDT, CDR2 YYEEEE. The ends lost 2 bases at V and 7 bases at J; junction bases unmatched: 10. There are 16 residues in the CDR3. CDR3 in DNA: TGTGCCAGCAGCTTTGAATCGGGACAGGGGGCGCGGGAGCAGTACTTC. This sequence encodes CASSFESGQGAREQYF.